This TCR beta chain came from a study of T cell repertoires in aging, cancer and after chemotherapy. Across the study: Healthy donor repertoires were recorded over several months to years and showed clear clonal overlap.

Amplification of TCR beta used genomic DNA extracted from peripheral blood. The sample holds a few counts of this clonotype. Its target is not known. V dropped 3 bases and J dropped 3; count of bases not matched to a gene: 5. The CDR3 contains 15 residues. Germline V gene data show CDR1 as SGHAT and CDR2 as FQNNGV. Rearranged V-D-J TRB sequences were amplified with a mixed TRB-A/B primer pool. TCRdb ran MiXCR on the multiplex PCR reads and lists one entry per CDR3 protein. The sample has 7,000 to 9,000 distinct CDR3 sequences; roughly 32% are singletons. Points from the study as a whole: Across the chemotherapy interval, each cancer cohort showed higher median generation probability, suggesting thymic rebound.

This sequence joins TRBV11-2 and TRBJ2-7, with TRBD2 matching 10 bases. This TCR was recovered from a human donor in good health. The sample was blood. The CDR3 sequence is CASSFSTSGVYEQYF. CDR3 bases: TGTGCCAGCAGCTTTTCCACTAGCGGGGTCTACGAGCAGTACTTC.